This TCR beta chain was identified during a study of sequential checkpoint blockade in melanoma (dated by TCRdb to 2018 to 2020). Describing the broader study: Using 1:1 randomization, the trial assigned patients either to first-line nivolumab followed by ipilimumab (arm A) or to ipilimumab followed by nivolumab (arm B). Maintenance nivolumab came after both trial sequences. General findings and caveats noted by the study authors: Validation of the response-prediction model combining TCR metrics and mutation burden is needed in larger, independent patient cohorts.

TCRbeta CDR3 regions were immunosequenced from genomic DNA with the immunoSEQ Assay. Prior to high-throughput sequencing, genomic DNA was amplified by bias-controlled multiplex PCR. The study's own analysis went as follows. To quantify the absolute abundance of each unique TCRbeta CDR3 region, the sequences were collapsed and filtered. Clonality, defined as 1 minus Pielou's evenness, was calculated using only productive rearrangements. Clones with significantly greater frequencies in on-treatment versus baseline samples were identified using a previously published method. TCRdb holds this immuneACCESS table with in-frame rearrangements only. Some clones are missing; in checked studies, unresolved V genes explain under half, and the rest has no known cause. The DNA gave D and trimming, while V, J and clone size come from that table. Counted in this sample were under 50,000 clones; 88% of them appeared once. 9.5% to 15% of the sample is taken by the ten largest.

The sample's treatment or condition label, decoded: randomized to nivolumab then ipilimumab (arm A) or the reverse (arm B). Prior DNA-damaging chemotherapy had not been received by any trial patient. Live CD3+CD8+ cells negative for CD19 and CD56 were sorted from thawed PBMCs on a FACS Aria II flow cytometer. Samples were obtained from patients with melanoma enrolled in CheckMate 064, a randomized, open-label phase II trial of sequential checkpoint blockade. Peripheral blood mononuclear cells were obtained through leukapheresis, purified using Ficoll-Paque, and frozen in human serum containing approximately 11% DMSO. Right after sorting, the blood CD3+CD8+ cells were verified to be >95% pure, and DNA extraction followed. With regard to this clone: The target of this receptor is not known. One base away there is no much larger clone; base qualities are not given.

From cysteine to phenylalanine, the CDR3 is 15 amino acids long. Only the CDR3 part of the read is kept: 45 bases, read in frame from the first base. Sequences SEHNR (CDR1) and FQNEAQ (CDR2) are obtained from the germline V gene (reference sequence). V is pared back by 4 bases and J by 4 bases, with 14 bases lying between the germline termini. The receptor was derived from a human donor with melanoma. Sequencing used CD8+ T cells sorted from blood (inferred from file names), obtained from a patient given nivolumab and ipilimumab in sequence. The chain joins TRBV7-9 to TRBJ1-5, and TRBD1 may be the D gene, going by 6 matching bases. The bases read TGTGCCAGCAGCTCATCTATTACAGGGAATCAGCCCCAGCATTTT. This codes for CASSSSITGNQPQHF.